The clone carrying this TCR beta chain was seen at least ten times. The target antigen is unknown. The data are from a study of neurological immune-mediated disorders. The CDR3 has 16 residues. Deletions cut 0 bases from V and 3 bases from J, with 14 bases between. The germline V gene encodes CDR1 LNHNV and CDR2 YYDKDF (reference sequence). One entry per CDR3 protein results from TCRdb running MiXCR on the 5' RACE reads. The sample lists approximately 15,000 distinct CDR3 sequences, around 14% occurring once. Study observations and caveats: No CDR3 amino acid sequences recurred among expanded clones across subjects, suggesting private repertoires in all groups.

The clonotype was recovered from a female donor with HTLV-1-associated myelopathy (HAM/TSP). Source material: CD8+ T cells from blood. The rearrangement links TRBV15 to TRBJ1-2; no definite D call. The CDR3 protein is CATSREGGGFHYGYTF. CDR3 DNA: TGTGCCACCAGCAGAGAGGGTGGAGGGTTTCACTATGGCTACACCTTC.